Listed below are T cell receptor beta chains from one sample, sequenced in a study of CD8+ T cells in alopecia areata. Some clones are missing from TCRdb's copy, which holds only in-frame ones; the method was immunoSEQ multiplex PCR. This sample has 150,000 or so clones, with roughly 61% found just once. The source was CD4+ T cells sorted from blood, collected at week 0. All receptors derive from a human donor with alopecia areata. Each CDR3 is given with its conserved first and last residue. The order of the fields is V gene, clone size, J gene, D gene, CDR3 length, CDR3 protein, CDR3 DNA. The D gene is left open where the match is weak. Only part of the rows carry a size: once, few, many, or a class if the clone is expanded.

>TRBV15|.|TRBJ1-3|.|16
CATSGIMTDSGNTIYF
TGTGCCACCAGCGGGATTATGACTGATTCTGGAAACACCATATATTTT
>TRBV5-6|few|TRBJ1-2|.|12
CASSEQNYGYTF
TGTGCCAGCAGCGAACAGAACTATGGCTACACCTTC
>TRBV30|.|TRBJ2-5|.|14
CAWSVQSVGKTQYF
TGTGCCTGGAGTGTACAATCGGTAGGGAAGACCCAGTACTTC
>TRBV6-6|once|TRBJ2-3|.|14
CASSPGQNTDTQYF
TGTGCCAGCAGCCCAGGGCAGAACACAGATACGCAGTATTTT
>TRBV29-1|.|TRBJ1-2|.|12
CSVADIDYGYTF
TGCAGCGTCGCCGACATAGACTATGGCTACACCTTC
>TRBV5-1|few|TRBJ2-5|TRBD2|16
CASSFLPSGGQETQYF
TGCGCCAGCAGCTTCCTACCTAGCGGGGGACAAGAGACCCAGTACTTC
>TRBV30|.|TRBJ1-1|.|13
CAWSGDQDTEAFF
TGTGCCTGGAGTGGCGACCAGGACACTGAAGCTTTCTTT
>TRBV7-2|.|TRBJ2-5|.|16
CASSLGIGGGQETQYF
TGTGCCAGCAGCTTGGGCATTGGAGGGGGGCAAGAGACCCAGTACTTC
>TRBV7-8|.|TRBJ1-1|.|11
CASSFASEAFF
TGTGCCAGCAGTTTTGCATCTGAAGCTTTCTTT
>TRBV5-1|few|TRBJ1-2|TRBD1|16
CASSRNGQGSGYGYTF
TGCGCCAGCAGCAGGAACGGACAGGGTAGCGGCTATGGCTACACCTTC
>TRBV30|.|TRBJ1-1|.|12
CAWRGMNTEAFF
TGTGCCTGGAGAGGGATGAACACTGAAGCTTTCTTT
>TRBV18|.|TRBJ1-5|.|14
CASSPGGSNQPQHF
TGTGCCAGCTCACCAGGGGGAAGCAATCAGCCCCAGCATTTT
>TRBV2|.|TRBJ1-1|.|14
CASSELSPGTEAFF
TGTGCCAGCAGTGAACTGTCCCCGGGCACTGAAGCTTTCTTT
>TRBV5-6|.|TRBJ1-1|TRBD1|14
CASSLLTGQSEAFF
TGTGCCAGCAGCTTGCTGACAGGGCAGTCTGAAGCTTTCTTT
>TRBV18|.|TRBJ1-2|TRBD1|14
CASSPDRAGYGYTF
TGTGCCAGCTCACCGGACAGGGCGGGCTATGGCTACACCTTC
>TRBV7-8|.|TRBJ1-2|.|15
CASSLYTADLYGYTF
TGTGCCAGCAGCTTATACACAGCAGACCTCTATGGCTACACCTTC
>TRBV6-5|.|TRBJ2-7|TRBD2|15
CASIPCSGVCYEQYF
TGTGCCAGCATCCCATGTAGCGGGGTCTGCTACGAGCAGTACTTC
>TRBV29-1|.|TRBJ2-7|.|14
CSVRRSFSPYEQYF
TGCAGCGTTAGGAGGTCCTTCTCCCCCTACGAGCAGTACTTC
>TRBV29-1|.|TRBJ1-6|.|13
CSVAVQDNSPLHF
TGCAGCGTTGCGGTGCAGGATAATTCACCCCTCCACTTT
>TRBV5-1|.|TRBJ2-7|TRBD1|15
CASSLDVTGGSEQYF
TGCGCCAGCAGCTTGGATGTGACAGGGGGCAGCGAGCAGTACTTC
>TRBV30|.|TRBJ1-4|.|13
CAWSGVLGEKLFF
TGTGCCTGGAGTGGGGTACTCGGAGAAAAACTGTTTTTT
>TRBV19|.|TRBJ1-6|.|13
CASSRRGNSPLHF
TGTGCCAGTAGTAGAAGAGGGAATTCACCCCTCCACTTT
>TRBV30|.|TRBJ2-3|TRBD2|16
CAWSPGLAGGRDTQYF
TGTGCCTGGAGTCCGGGCCTAGCGGGGGGTAGGGATACGCAGTATTTT
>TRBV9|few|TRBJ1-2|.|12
CASSARDRVNTF
TGTGCCAGCAGCGCCCGGGACCGAGTCAACACCTTC
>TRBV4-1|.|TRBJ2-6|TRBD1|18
CASSALGQAGSGANVLTF
TGCGCCAGCAGCGCGCTAGGACAGGCGGGCTCTGGGGCCAACGTCCTGACTTTC
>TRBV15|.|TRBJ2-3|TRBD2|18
CATSRDSGTSASTDTQYF
TGTGCCACCAGCAGAGACAGCGGGACTAGCGCAAGCACAGATACGCAGTATTTT
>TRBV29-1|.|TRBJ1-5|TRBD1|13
CSVGDSSNQPQHF
TGCAGCGTGGGGGACAGTAGCAATCAGCCCCAGCATTTT